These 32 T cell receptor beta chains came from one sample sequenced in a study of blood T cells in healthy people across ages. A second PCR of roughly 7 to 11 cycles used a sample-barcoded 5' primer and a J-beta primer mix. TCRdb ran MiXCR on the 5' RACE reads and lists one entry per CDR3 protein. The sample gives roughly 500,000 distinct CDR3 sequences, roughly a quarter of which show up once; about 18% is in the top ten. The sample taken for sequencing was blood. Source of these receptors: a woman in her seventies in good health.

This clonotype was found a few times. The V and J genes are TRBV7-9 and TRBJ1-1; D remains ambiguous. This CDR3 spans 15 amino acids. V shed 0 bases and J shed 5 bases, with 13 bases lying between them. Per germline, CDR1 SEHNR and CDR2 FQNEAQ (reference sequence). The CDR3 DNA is TGTGCCAGCAGCTTAGCGCGATCTGGGCTGACTGAAGCTTTCTTT. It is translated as CASSLARSGLTEAFF.

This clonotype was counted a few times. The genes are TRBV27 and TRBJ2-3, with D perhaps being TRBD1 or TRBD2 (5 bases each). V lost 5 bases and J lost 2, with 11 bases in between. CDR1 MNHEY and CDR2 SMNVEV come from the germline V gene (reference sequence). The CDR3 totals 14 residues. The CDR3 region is CASSRGPPTDTQYF. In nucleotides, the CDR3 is TGTGCCAGCAGTAGGGGACCCCCCACAGATACGCAGTATTTT.

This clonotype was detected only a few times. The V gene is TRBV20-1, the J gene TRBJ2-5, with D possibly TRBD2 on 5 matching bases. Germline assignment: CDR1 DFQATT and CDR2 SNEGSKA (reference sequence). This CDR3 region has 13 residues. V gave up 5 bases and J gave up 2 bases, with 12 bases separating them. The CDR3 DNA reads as TGCAGTGCTCCCCCGCTAGCTCAAGAGACCCAGTACTTC. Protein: CSAPPLAQETQYF.

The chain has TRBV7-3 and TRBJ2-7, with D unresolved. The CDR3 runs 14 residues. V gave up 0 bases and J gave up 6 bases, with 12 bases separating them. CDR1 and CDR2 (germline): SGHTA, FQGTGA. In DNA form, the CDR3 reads TGTGCCAGCAGCTTAACCACTGCATCCACCGAGCAGTACTTC. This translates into CASSLTTASTEQYF.

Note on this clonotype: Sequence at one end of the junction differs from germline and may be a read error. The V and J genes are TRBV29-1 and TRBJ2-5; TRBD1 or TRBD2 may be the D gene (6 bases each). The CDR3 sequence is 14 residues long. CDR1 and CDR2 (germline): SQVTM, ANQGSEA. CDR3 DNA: TGCAGCGTTGAAGAGGGGGGCGCCTCAGAGACCCTGTACTTC. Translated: CSVEEGGASETLYF.

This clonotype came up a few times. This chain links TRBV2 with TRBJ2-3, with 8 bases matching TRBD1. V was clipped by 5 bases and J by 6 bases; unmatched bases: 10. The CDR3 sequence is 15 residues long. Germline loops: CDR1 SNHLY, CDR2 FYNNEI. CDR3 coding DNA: TGTGCCAGCAGTCCCATTCGACAGGGGACGGATACGCAGTATTTT. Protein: CASSPIRQGTDTQYF.

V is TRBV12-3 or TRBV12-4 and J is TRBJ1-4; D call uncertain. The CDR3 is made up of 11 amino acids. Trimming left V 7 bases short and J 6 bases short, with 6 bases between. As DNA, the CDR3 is TGTGCCAGCAAGGGCCATGAAAAACTGTTTTTT. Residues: CASKGHEKLFF.

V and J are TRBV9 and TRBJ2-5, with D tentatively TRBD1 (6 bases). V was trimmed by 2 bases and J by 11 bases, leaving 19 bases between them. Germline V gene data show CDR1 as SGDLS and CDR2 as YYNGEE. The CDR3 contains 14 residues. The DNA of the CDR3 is TGTGCCAGCAGCGTGGGGACATCCAACGCGGAGCAGTACTTC. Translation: CASSVGTSNAEQYF.

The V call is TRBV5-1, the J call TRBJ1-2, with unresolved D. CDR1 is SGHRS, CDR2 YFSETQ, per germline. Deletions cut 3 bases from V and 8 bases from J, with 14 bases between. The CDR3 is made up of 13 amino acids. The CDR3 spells CASSSPPKEGYTF. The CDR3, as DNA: TGCGCCAGCAGCTCCCCGCCCAAAGAAGGCTACACCTTC.

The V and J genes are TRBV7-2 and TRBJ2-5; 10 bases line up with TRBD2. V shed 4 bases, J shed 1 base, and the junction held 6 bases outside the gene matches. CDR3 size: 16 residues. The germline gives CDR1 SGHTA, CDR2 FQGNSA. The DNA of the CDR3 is TGTGCCAGCAGCTCGCATAGCGGGAGGCCCCAAGAGACCCAGTACTTC. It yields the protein CASSSHSGRPQETQYF.

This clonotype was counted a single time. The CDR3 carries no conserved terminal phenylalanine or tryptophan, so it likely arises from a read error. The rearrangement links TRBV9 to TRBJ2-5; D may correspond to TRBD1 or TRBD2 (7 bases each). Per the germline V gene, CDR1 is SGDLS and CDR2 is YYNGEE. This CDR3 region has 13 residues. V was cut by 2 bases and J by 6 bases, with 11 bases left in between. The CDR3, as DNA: TGTGCCAGCAGCGTCAGGGGGGGCCAGACCCAGTACATC. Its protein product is CASSVRGGQTQYI.

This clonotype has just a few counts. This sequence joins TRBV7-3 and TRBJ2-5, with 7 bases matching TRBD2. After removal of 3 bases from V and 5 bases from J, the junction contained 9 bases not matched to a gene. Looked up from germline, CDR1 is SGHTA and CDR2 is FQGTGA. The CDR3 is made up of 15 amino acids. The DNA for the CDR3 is TGTGCCAGCAGCTTCGGACTAGACTCGAGGGAGACCCAGTACTTC. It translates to CASSFGLDSRETQYF.

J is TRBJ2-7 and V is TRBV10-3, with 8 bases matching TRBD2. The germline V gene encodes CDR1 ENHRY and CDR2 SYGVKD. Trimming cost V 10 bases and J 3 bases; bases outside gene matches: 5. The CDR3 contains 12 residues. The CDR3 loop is CATTAGGYEQYF. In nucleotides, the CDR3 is TGTGCCACTACGGCGGGGGGCTACGAGCAGTACTTC.

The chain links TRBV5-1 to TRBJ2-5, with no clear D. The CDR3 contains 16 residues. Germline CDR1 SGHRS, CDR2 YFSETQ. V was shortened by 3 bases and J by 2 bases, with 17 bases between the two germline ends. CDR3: CASSSTGTQQQETQYF. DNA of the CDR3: TGCGCCAGCAGCTCTACCGGCACCCAGCAACAAGAGACCCAGTACTTC.

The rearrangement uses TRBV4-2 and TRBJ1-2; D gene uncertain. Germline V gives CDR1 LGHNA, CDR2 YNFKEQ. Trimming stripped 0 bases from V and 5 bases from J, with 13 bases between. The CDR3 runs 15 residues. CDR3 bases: TGTGCCAGCAGCCAAGATCCGGGCGGATTTTATGGCTACACCTTC. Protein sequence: CASSQDPGGFYGYTF.

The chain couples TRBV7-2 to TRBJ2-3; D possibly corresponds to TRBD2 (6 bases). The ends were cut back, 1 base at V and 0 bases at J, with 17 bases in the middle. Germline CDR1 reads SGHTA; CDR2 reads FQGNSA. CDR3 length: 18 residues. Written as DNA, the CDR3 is TGTGCCAGCAGCTTAGATTTATTAGCGGAGGTTAGCACAGATACGCAGTATTTT. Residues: CASSLDLLAEVSTDTQYF.

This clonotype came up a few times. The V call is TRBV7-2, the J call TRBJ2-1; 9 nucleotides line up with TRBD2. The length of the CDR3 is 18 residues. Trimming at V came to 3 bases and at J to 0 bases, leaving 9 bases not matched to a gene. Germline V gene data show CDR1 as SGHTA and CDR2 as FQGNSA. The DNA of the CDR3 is TGTGCCAGCAGCTTCCTTAGCGGGGGCCTAAGCTCCTACAATGAGCAGTTCTTC. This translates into CASSFLSGGLSSYNEQFF. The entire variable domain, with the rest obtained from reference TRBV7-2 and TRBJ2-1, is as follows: GAGVSQSPSNKVTEKGKDVELRCDPISGHTALYWYRQSLGQGLEFLIYFQGNSAPDKSGLPSDRFSAERTGGSVSTLTIQRTQQEDSAVYLCASSFLSGGLSSYNEQFFGPGTRLTVL.

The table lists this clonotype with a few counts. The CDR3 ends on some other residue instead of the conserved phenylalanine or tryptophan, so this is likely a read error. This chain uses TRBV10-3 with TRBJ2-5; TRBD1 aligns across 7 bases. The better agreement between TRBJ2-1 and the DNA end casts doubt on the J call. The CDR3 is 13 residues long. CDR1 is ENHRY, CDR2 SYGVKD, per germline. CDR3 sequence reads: CAISELQGNEQFL. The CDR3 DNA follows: TGTGCCATCAGTGAGTTACAGGGGAATGAGCAGTTCCTC.

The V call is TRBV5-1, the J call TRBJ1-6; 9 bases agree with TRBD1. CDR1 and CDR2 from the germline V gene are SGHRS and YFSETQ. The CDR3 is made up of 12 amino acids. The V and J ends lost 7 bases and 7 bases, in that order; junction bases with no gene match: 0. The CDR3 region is CASGQGNSPLHF. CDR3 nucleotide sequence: TGCGCCAGCGGACAGGGGAATTCACCCCTCCACTTT. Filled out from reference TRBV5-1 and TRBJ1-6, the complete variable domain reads KAGVTQTPRYLIKTRGQQVTLSCSPISGHRSVSWYQQTPGQGLQFLFEYFSETQRNKGNFPGRFSGRQFSNSRSEMNVSTLELGDSALYLCASGQGNSPLHFGNGTRLTVT.

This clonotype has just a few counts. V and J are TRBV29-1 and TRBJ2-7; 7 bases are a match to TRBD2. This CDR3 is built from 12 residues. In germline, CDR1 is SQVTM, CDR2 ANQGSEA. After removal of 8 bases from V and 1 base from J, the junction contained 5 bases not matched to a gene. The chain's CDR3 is CSISGGSYEQYF. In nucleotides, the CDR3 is TGCAGCATCTCGGGGGGATCCTACGAGCAGTACTTC.

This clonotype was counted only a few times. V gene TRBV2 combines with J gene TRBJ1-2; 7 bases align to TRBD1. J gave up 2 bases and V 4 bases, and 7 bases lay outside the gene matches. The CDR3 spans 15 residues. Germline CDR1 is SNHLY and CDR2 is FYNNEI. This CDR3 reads CASSAQDRPNYGYTF. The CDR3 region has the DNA TGTGCCAGCAGTGCCCAGGACAGGCCCAACTATGGCTACACCTTC.

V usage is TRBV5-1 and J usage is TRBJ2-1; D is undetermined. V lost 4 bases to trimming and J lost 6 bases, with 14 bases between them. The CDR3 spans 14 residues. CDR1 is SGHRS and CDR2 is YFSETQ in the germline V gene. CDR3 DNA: TGCGCCAGCAGCGATAACTTTGGGCTCAATGAGCAGTTCTTC. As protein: CASSDNFGLNEQFF.

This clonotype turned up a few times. CDR3 protein: CASRVRGDPNTGELFF. CDR3 bases: TGCGCCAGCAGGGTGAGGGGCGATCCGAACACCGGGGAGCTGTTTTTT. This chain connects TRBV5-1 to TRBJ2-2; D is tentatively TRBD1 or TRBD2 (5 bases each). This CDR3 region has 16 residues. CDR1 SGHRS and CDR2 YFSETQ come from the germline V gene. Trimming left V 5 bases short and J 0 bases short, with 14 bases between.

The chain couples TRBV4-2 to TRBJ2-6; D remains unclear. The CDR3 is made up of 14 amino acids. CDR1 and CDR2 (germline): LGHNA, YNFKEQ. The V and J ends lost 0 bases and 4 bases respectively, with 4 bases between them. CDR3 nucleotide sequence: TGTGCCAGCAGCCAAGAAGGGGGGGCCAACGTCCTGACTTTC. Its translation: CASSQEGGANVLTF.

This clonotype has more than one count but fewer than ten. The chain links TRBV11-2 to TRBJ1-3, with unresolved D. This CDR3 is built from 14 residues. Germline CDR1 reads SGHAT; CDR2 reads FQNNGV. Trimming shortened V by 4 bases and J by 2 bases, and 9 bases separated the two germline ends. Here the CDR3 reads CASSSYGTGNTIYF. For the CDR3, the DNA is TGTGCCAGCAGCTCCTACGGGACTGGAAACACCATATATTTT. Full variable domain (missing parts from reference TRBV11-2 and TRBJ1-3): EAGVAQSPRYKIIEKRQSVAFWCNPISGHATLYWYQQILGQGPKLLIQFQNNGVVDDSQLPKDRFSAERLKGVDSTLKIQPAKLEDSAVYLCASSSYGTGNTIYFGEGSWLTVV.

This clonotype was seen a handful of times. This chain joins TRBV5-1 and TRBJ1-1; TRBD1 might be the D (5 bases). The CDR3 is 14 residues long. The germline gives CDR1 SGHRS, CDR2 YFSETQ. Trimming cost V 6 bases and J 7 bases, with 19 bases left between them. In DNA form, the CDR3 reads TGCGCCAGCAAGGAGAGTAGGGGAGGTGATGAAGCTTTCTTT. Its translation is CASKESRGGDEAFF.

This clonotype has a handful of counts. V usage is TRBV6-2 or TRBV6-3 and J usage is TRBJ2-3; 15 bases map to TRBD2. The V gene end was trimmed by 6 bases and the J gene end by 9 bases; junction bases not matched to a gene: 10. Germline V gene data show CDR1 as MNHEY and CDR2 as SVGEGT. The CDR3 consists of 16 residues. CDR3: CASSLPGLAGGKTQYF. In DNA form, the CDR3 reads TGTGCCAGCAGCCTACCGGGACTAGCGGGGGGTAAGACGCAGTATTTT.

CDR3 loop: CASSGAGATRGTQYF. In DNA form, the CDR3 reads TGTGCCAGCAGTGGAGCGGGGGCCACGAGGGGTACCCAGTACTTC. The J gene is TRBJ2-1, the V gene TRBV2; TRBD2 matches at 8 bases. The end of the DNA fits TRBJ2-5 better, so the J call may be wrong. The germline V gene encodes CDR1 SNHLY and CDR2 FYNNEI. The CDR3 spans 15 residues.

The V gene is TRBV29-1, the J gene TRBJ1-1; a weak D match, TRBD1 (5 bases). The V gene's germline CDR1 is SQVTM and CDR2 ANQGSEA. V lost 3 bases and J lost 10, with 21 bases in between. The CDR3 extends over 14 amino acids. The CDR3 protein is CSVDRRLAEQGAFF. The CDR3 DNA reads TGCAGCGTTGATAGGCGTCTCGCGGAGCAGGGAGCTTTCTTT.

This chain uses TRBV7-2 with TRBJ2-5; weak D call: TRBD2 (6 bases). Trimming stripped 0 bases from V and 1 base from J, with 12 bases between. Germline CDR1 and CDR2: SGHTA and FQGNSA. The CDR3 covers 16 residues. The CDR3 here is CASSLAAGIGQETQYF. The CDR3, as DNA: TGTGCCAGCAGCTTAGCAGCGGGTATAGGCCAAGAGACCCAGTACTTC. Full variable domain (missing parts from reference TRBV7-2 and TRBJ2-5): GAGVSQSPSNKVTEKGKDVELRCDPISGHTALYWYRQSLGQGLEFLIYFQGNSAPDKSGLPSDRFSAERTGGSVSTLTIQRTQQEDSAVYLCASSLAAGIGQETQYFGPGTRLLVL.

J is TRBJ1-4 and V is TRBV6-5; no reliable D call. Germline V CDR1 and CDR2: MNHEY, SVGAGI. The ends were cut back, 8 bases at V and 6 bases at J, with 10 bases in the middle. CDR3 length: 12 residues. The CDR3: CASQGSDEKLFF. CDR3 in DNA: TGTGCCAGCCAAGGGTCGGATGAAAAACTGTTTTTT.

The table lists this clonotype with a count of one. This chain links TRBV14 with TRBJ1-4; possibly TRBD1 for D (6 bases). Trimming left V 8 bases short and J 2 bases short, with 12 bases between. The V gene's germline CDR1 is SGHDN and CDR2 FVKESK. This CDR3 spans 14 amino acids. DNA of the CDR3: TGTGCCAGCCCCCAGGGGAGGACTAATGAAAAACTGTTTTTT. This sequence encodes CASPQGRTNEKLFF. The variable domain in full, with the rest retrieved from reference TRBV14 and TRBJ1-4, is EAGVTQFPSHSVIEKGQTVTLRCDPISGHDNLYWYRRVMGKEIKFLLHFVKESKQDESGMPNNRFLAERTGGTYSTLKVQPAELEDSGVYFCASPQGRTNEKLFFGSGTQLSVL.